The T cell receptor (beta chain) under discussion was sequenced for a study of blood T cell repertoires in COVID-19. Study information: Samples of COVID-19 (acute and convalescent) were obtained from the United States, Italy and Spain.

This clone is a singleton in its sample. The CDR3 contains 16 residues. The V gene's germline CDR1 is SGHNT and CDR2 YYREEE (reference sequence). Trimming cost V 5 bases and J 2 bases; bases outside gene matches: 8. The method was immunoSEQ multiplex PCR; TCRdb's version includes in-frame clones alone and lacks a portion of them. The table shows a few hundred thousand clones, with roughly nine tenths occurring only once. The study assigned cohorts using participant-reported clinical history. Sequencing was carried out using PBMCs or T cells enriched from blood (not recorded which). This TCR came from a woman aged 18-29 years who had recovered from COVID-19. The chain is built from TRBV5-4 and TRBJ2-5, with 11 bases that match TRBD1. The CDR3 DNA follows: TGTGCCAGCAGTCGAGGACAGGGGGCGAATCAAGAGACCCAGTACTTC. This encodes CASSRGQGANQETQYF.